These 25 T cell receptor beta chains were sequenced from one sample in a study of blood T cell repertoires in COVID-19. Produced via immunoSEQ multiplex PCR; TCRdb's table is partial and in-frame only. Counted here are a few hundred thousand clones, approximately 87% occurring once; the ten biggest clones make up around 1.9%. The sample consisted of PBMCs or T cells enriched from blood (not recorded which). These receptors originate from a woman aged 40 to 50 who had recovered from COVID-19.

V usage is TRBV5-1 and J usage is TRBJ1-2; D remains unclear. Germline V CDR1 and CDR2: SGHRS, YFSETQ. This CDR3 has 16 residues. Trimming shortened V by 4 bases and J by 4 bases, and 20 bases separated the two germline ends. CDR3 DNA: TGCGCCAGCAGCGTCTCTTTCCCGAGAGTCCGCTATGGCTACACCTTC. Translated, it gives CASSVSFPRVRYGYTF.

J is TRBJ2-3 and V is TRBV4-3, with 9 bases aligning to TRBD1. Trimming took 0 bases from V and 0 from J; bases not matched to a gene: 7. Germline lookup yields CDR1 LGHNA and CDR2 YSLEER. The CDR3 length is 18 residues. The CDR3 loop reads CASSQDKTGGRSTDTQYF. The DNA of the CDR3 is TGCGCCAGCAGCCAAGATAAGACAGGGGGGAGGAGCACAGATACGCAGTATTTT.

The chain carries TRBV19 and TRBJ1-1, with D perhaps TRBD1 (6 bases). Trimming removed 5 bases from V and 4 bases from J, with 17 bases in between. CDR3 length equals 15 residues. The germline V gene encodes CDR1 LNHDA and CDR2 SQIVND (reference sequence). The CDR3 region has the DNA TGTGCCAGTAGTTTCAGGGGTGCCGGCGGCACTGAAGCTTTCTTT. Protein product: CASSFRGAGGTEAFF.

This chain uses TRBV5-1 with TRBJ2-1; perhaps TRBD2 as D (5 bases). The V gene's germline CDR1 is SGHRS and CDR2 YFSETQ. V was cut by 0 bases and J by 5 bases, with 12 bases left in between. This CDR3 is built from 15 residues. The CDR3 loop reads CASSLGTRSDNEQFF. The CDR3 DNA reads TGCGCCAGCAGCTTGGGGACTCGTTCGGACAATGAGCAGTTCTTC.

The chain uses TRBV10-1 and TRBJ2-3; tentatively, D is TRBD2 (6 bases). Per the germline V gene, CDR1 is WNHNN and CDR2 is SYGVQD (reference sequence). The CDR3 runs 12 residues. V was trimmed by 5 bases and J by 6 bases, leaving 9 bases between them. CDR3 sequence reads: CASSPGRDTQYF. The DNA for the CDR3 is TGCGCCAGCAGTCCAGGGAGGGATACGCAGTATTTT.

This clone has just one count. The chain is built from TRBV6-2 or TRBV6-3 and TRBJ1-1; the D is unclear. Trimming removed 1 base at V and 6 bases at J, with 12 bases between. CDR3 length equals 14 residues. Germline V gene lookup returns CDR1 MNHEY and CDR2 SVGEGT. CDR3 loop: CASSYYEGKSEAFF. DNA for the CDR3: TGTGCCAGCAGTTACTACGAGGGAAAGTCTGAAGCTTTCTTT.

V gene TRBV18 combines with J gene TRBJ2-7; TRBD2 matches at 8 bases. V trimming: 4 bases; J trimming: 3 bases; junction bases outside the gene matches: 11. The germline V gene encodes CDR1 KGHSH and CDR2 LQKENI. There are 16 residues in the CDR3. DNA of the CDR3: TGTGCCAGCTCACAACGCAGCGGGAGTAGCCTCTACGAGCAGTACTTC. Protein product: CASSQRSGSSLYEQYF. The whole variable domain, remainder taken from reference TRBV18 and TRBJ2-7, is NAGVMQNPRHLVRRRGQEARLRCSPMKGHSHVYWYRQLPEEGLKFMVYLQKENIIDESGMPKERFSAEFPKEGPSILRIQQVVRGDSAAYFCASSQRSGSSLYEQYFGPGTRLTVT.

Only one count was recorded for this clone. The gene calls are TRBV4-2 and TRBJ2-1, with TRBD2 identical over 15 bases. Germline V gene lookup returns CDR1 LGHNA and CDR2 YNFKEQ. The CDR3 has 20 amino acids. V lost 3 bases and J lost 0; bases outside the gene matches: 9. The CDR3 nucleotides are TGTGCCAGCAGCCACTACTCCGGGACTAGCGGGAGGAGCTCCTACAATGAGCAGTTCTTC. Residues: CASSHYSGTSGRSSYNEQFF.

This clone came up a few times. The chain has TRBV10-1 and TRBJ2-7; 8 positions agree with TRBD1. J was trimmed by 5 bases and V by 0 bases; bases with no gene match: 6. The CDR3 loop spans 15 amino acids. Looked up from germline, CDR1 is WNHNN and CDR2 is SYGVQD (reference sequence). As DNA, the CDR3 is TGCGCCAGCAGTGAGTCATCGACAGGGGAAAACGAGCAGTACTTC. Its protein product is CASSESSTGENEQYF.

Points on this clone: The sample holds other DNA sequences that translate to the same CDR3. CDR3 amino acids: CASSLRGHGYTF. In nucleotides, the CDR3 is TGTGCCAGCAGCTTAAGGGGGCATGGCTACACCTTC. The chain is built from TRBV7-9 and TRBJ1-2; 7 bases agree with TRBD1. The CDR3 runs 12 residues. The germline V gene has CDR1 SEHNR and CDR2 FQNEAQ (reference sequence). Trimming cost V 2 bases and J 6 bases; bases outside gene matches: 0.

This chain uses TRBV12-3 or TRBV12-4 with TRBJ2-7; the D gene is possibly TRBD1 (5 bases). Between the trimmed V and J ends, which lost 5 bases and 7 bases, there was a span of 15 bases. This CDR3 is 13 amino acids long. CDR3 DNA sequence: TGTGCCAGCAGTCTAGGGGTAACGGGTGAGCAGTACTTC. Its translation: CASSLGVTGEQYF.

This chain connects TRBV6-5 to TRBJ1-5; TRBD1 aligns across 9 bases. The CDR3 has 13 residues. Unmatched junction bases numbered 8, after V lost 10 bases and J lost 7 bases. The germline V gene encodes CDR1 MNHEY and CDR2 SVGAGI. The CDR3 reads CATRDRGLQPQHF. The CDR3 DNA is TGTGCCACCAGAGACAGGGGGTTACAGCCCCAGCATTTT.

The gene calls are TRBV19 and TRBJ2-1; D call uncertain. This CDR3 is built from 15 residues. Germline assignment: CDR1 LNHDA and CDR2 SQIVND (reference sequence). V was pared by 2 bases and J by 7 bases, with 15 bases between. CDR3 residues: CASSITSGLTNEQFF. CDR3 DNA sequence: TGTGCCAGTAGTATAACTTCCGGGTTGACGAATGAGCAGTTCTTC.

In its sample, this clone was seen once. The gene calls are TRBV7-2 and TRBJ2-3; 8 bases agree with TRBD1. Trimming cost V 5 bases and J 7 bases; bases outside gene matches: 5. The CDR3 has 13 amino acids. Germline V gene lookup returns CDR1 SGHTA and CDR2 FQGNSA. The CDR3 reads CASSIDRGNTQYF. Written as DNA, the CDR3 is TGTGCCAGCAGCATCGACAGGGGTAATACGCAGTATTTT.

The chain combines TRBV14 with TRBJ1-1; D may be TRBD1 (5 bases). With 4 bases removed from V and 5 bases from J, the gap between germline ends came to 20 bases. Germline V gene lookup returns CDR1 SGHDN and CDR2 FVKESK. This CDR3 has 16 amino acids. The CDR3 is CASSPPLTGRVTEAFF. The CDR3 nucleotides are TGTGCCAGCAGCCCCCCCCTAACAGGTCGGGTGACTGAAGCTTTCTTT.

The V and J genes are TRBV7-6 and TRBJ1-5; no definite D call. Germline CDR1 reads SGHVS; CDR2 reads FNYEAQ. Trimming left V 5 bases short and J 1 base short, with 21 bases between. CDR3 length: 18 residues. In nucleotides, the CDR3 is TGTGCCAGCAGCCCCCGATTGTATGGAGCAGAGAGCAATCAGCCCCAGCATTTT. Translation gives CASSPRLYGAESNQPQHF. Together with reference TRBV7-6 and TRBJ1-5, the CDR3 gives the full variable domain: GAGVSQSPRYKVTKRGQDVALRCDPISGHVSLYWYRQALGQGPEFLTYFNYEAQQDKSGLPNDRFSAERPEGSISTLTIQRTEQRDSAMYRCASSPRLYGAESNQPQHFGDGTRLSIL.

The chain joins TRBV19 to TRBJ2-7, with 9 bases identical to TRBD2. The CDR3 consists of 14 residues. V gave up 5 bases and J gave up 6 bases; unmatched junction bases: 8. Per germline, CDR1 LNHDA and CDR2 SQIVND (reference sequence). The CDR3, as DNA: TGTGCCAGTAGTTATGATAGCGGGAGAGGCGAGCAGTACTTC. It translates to CASSYDSGRGEQYF.

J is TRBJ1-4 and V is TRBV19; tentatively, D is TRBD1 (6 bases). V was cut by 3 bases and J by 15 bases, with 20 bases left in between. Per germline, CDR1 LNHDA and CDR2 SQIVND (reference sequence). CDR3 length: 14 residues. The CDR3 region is CASSIDRNREILFF. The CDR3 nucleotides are TGTGCCAGTAGTATTGACCGAAACAGGGAGATTTTGTTTTTT.

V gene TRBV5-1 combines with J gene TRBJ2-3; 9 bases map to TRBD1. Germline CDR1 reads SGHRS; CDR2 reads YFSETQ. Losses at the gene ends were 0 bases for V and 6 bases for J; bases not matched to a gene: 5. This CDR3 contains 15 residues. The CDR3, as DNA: TGCGCCAGCAGCTTGGATGGACAGGGGACGGATACGCAGTATTTT. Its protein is CASSLDGQGTDTQYF.

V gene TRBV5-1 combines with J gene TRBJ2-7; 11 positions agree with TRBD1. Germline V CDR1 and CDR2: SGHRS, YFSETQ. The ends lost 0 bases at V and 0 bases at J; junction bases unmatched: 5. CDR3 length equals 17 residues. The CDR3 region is CASSLATGTGGSYEQYF. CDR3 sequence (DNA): TGCGCCAGCAGCTTGGCCACCGGGACAGGGGGCTCCTACGAGCAGTACTTC.

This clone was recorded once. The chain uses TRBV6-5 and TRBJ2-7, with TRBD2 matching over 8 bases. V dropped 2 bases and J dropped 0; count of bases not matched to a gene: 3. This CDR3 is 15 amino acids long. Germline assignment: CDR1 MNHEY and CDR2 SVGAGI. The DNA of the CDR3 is TGTGCCAGCAGTTACGGCGGGAGGAGCTCCTACGAGCAGTACTTC. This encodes CASSYGGRSSYEQYF.

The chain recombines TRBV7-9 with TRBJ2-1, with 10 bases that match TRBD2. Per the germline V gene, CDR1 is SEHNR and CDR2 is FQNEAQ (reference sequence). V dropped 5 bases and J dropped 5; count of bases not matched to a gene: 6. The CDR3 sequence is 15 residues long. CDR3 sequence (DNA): TGTGCCAGCAGCATCCTGAGCGGGAGGGACAATGAGCAGTTCTTC. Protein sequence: CASSILSGRDNEQFF.

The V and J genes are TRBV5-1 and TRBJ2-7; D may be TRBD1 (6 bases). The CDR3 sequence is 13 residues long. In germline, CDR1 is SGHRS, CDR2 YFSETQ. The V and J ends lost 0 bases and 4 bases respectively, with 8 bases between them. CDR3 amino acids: CASSLGGQYEQYF. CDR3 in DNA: TGCGCCAGCAGCTTGGGAGGACAGTACGAGCAGTACTTC.

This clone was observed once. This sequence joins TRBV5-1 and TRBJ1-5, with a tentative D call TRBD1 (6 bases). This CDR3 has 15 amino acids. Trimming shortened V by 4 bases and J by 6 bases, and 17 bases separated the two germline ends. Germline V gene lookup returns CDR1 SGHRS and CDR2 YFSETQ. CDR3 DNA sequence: TGCGCCAGCAGCATCGGCGGGGGCTTGGGTCAGCCCCAGCATTTT. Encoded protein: CASSIGGGLGQPQHF.

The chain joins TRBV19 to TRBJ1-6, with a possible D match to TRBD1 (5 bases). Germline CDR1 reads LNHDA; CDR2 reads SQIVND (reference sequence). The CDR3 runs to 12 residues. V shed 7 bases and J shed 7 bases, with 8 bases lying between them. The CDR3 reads CASIGGNSPLHF. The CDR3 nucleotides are TGTGCCAGTATTGGGGGGAATTCACCCCTCCACTTT.